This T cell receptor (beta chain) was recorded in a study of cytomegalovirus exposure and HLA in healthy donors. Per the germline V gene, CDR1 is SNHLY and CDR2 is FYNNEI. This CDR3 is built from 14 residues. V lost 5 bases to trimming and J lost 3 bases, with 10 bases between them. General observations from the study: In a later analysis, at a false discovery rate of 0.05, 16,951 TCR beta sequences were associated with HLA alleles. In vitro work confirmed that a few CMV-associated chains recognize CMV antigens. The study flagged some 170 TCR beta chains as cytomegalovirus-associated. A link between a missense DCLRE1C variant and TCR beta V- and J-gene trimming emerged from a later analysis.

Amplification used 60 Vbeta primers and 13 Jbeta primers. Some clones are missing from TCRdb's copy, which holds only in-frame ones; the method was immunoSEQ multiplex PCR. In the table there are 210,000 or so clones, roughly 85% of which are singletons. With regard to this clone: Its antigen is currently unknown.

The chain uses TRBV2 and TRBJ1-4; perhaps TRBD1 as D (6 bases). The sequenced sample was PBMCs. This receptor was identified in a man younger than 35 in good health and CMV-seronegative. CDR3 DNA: TGTGCCAGCAGTCTACAGGGATCTAATGAAAAACTGTTTTTT. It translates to CASSLQGSNEKLFF.